This TCR beta chain was recovered during a study of shared clonotypes between healthy human individuals. Overall study results and limits: Sharing of clonotypes among donors was expected to vary with sequencing depth. Researchers sampled blood only, noting tissue repertoires likely differ. Generally, estimated richness proved larger in naive subsets than it did in memory subsets.

V shed 0 bases and J shed 8 bases, with 8 bases lying between them. The germline V gene has CDR1 KGHSH and CDR2 LQKENI. The CDR3 consists of 13 residues. The authors loaded about 0.2 ug DNA, tens of thousands of T cell genomes, into sorted-subset replicate PCRs. Here immunoSEQ multiplex PCR was the method, and the copy in TCRdb shows in-frame clones only, minus some. Of about 2.4 million clones in the sample, roughly 92% were seen once. As concerns this clone: Its antigen is unknown.

This chain uses TRBV18 with TRBJ2-4; unclear D gene. This TCR derives from a man between 18 and 35 years old in good health. What was sequenced was naive CD4+ T cells sorted from blood. As for subset: CD45RA+ positively selected. DNA of the CDR3: TGTGCCAGCTCACCACCGCCTGGGGACATTCAGTACTTC. This translates into CASSPPPGDIQYF.